The clone carrying this T cell receptor (beta chain) was observed a handful of times. Its cognate antigen is unknown. A second PCR, run for about 7 to 11 cycles, used a sample-barcoded 5' primer plus a J-beta primer mix. With 12 random nucleotides, a template-switch adaptor tagged each individual cDNA molecule. TCRdb re-derived calls from the 5' RACE reads in MiXCR, one entry per CDR3 protein. The table shows some 1,500,000 distinct CDR3 sequences, with around 40% occurring only once. This sample was taken from a study of blood T cells in healthy people across ages. Study outcomes and limitations: Per-million-T-cell TCR beta diversity fell roughly linearly with age. As naive T cell percentage varied, TCR beta diversity correlated strongly with it.

The sample comprised blood. This TCR was sampled from a woman aged 18-29 years in good health.

The chain's CDR3 is CASRGGVTEAFF. Written as DNA, the CDR3 is TGTGCCAGCAGAGGGGGAGTCACTGAAGCTTTCTTT. The V call is TRBV6-1, the J call TRBJ1-1, with D maybe TRBD1 (6 bases). Between the trimmed V and J ends, which lost 6 bases and 4 bases, there was a span of 9 bases. In germline, CDR1 is MNHNS, CDR2 SASEGT. This CDR3 spans 12 amino acids.